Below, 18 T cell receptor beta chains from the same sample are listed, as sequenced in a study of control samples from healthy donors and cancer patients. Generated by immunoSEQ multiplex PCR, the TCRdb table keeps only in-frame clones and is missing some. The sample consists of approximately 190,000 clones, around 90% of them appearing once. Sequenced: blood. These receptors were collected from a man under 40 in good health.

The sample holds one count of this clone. The chain's CDR3 is CASSLFGGQVQQYF. CDR3 sequence (DNA): TGTGCCAGCAGTTTATTTGGGGGACAGGTTCAGCAGTACTTC. This chain joins TRBV27 and TRBJ2-7; 8 nucleotides align to TRBD1. The germline V gene encodes CDR1 MNHEY and CDR2 SMNVEV (reference sequence). This CDR3 is 14 amino acids long. V lost 1 base, J lost 8 bases, and 7 bases stayed unmatched.

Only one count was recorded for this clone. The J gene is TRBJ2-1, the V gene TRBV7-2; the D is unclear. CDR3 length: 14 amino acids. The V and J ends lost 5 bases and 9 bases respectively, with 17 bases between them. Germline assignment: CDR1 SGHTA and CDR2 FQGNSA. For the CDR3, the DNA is TGTGCCAGCAGCCTCCCCGCCCCCGCCGGTGAGCAGTTCTTC. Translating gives CASSLPAPAGEQFF.

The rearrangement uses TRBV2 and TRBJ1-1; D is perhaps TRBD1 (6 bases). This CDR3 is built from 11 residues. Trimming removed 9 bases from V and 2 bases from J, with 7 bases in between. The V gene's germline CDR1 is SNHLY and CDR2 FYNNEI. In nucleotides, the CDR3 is TGTGCCAGACAGGGTAACACTGAAGCTTTCTTT. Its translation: CARQGNTEAFF.

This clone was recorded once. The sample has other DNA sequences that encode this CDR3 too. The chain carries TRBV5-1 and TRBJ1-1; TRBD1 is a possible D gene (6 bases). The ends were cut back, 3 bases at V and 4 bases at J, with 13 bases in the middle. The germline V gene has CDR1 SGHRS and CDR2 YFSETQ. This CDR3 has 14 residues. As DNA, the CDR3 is TGCGCCAGCAGCTCCACCGGGGGGCTCACTGAAGCTTTCTTT. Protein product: CASSSTGGLTEAFF.

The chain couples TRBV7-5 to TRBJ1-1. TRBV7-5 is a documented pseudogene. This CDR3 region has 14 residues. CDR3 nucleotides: TGTGTCAGAAGCTCAGGGGGGGATTGGACTGAAGCTTTCTTT. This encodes CVRSSGGDWTEAFF.

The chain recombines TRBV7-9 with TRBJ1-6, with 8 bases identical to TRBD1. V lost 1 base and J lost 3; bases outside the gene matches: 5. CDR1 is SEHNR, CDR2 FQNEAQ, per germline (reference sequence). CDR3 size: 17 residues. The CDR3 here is CASSLGTGTYYNSPLHF. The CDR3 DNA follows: TGTGCCAGCAGCTTAGGGACAGGGACTTACTATAATTCACCCCTCCACTTT.

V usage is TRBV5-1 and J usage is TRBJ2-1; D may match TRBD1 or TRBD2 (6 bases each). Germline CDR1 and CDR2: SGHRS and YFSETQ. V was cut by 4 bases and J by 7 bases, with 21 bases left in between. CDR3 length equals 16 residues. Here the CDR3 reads CASSGNKGGSRNEQFF. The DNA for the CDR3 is TGCGCCAGCAGCGGAAACAAGGGGGGTAGTAGGAATGAGCAGTTCTTC.

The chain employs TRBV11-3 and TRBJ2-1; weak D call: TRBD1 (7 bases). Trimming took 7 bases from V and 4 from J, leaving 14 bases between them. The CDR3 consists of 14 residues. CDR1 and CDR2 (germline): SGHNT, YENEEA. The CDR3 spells CASNQGGQYNEQFF. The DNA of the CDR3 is TGTGCCAGCAACCAGGGGGGACAGTACAATGAGCAGTTCTTC.

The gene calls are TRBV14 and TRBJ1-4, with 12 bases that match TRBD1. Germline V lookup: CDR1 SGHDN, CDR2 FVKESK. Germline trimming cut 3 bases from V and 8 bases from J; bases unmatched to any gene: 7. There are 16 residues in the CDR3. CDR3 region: CASSQRGQGAGEKLFF. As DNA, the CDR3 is TGTGCCAGCAGCCAGAGGGGACAGGGGGCAGGCGAAAAACTGTTTTTT.

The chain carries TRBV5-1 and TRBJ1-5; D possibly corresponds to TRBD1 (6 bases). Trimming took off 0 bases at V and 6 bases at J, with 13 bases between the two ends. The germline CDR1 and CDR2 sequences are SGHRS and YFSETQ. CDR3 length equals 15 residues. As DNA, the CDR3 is TGCGCCAGCAGCTTGGAAGGGGGAGGAGGTCAGCCCCAGCATTTT. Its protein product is CASSLEGGGGQPQHF.

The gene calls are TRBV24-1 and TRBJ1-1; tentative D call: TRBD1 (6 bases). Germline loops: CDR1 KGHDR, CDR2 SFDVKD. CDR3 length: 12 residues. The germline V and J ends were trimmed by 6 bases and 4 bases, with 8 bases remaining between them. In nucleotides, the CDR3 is TGTGCCACCAGTAAGGGGGGCACTGAAGCTTTCTTT. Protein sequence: CATSKGGTEAFF.

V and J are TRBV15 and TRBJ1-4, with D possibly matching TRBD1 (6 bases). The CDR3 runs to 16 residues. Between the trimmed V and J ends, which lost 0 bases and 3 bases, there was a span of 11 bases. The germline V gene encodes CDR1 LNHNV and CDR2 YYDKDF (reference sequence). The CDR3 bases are TGTGCCACCAGCAGAGATCGGGGGGCGGCTAATGAAAAACTGTTTTTT. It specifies CATSRDRGAANEKLFF.

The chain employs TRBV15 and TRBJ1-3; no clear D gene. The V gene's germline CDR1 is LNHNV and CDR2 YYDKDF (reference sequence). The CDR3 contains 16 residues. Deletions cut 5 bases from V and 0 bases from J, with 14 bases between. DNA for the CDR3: TGTGCCACCAGCGCGCGACTCACCAACTCTGGAAACACCATATATTTT. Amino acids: CATSARLTNSGNTIYF. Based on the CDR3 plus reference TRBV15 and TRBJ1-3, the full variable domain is DAMVIQNPRYQVTQFGKPVTLSCSQTLNHNVMYWYQQKSSQAPKLLFHYYDKDFNNEADTPDNFQSRRPNTSFCFLDIRSPGLGDTAMYLCATSARLTNSGNTIYFGEGSWLTVV.

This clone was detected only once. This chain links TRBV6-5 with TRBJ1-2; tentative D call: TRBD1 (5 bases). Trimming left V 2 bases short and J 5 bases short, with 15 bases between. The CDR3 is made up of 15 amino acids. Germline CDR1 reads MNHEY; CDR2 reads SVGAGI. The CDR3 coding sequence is TGTGCCAGCAGTTACGATAACCGACAGAAGTATGGCTACACCTTC. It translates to CASSYDNRQKYGYTF.

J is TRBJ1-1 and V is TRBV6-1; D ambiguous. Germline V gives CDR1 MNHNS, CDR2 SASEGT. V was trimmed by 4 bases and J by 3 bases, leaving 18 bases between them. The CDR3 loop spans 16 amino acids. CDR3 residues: CASSGHPTQQYTEAFF. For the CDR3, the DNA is TGTGCCAGCAGTGGCCACCCCACCCAGCAGTACACTGAAGCTTTCTTT.

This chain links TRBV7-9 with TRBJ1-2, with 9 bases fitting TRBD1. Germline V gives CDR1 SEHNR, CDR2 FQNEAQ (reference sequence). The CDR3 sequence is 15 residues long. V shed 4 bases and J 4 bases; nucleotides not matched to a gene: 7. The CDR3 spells CASSSDRGGPYGYTF. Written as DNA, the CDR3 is TGTGCCAGCAGCTCGGACAGGGGTGGTCCCTATGGCTACACCTTC.

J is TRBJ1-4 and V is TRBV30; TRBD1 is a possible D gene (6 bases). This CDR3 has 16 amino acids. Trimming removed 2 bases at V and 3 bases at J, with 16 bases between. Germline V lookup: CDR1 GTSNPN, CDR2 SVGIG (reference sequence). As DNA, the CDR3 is TGTGCCTGGAGTAGGGGGGCGAGGGTGGCTAATGAAAAACTGTTTTTT. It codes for CAWSRGARVANEKLFF.

CDR3 DNA sequence: TGTGCCAGCAGCCAAGTTTACTTTGGGAGTAACACTGAAGCTTTCTTT. Translated: CASSQVYFGSNTEAFF. V usage is TRBV3-1 (or the pseudogene TRBV3-2) and J usage is TRBJ1-1; D not certain. This CDR3 region has 16 residues. Germline CDR1 LGHDT, CDR2 YNNKEL (reference sequence). Trimming shortened V by 1 base and J by 2 bases, and 14 bases separated the two germline ends.